This T cell receptor (beta chain) appears in the sequencing data of a study of early T cells in non-severe SARS-CoV-2 infection. From the 5' RACE reads, TCRdb called clonotypes with MiXCR, one entry per CDR3 protein. The repertoire has about 54,000 distinct CDR3 sequences, about 7.7% of them found once; the top ten carry about 10%. The specimen was whole blood, collected at baseline. The receptor was isolated from an adult who was a healthcare worker with PCR-confirmed SARS-CoV-2 infection or an uninfected control (not recorded which).

Here the CDR3 DNA reads TGCAGCATACCGGGACCCCGATCGGATACGCAGTATTTT. This gives the protein CSIPGPRSDTQYF. The chain recombines TRBV29-1 with TRBJ2-3; D is perhaps TRBD1 or TRBD2 (5 bases each). The germline V gene encodes CDR1 SQVTM and CDR2 ANQGSEA. The CDR3 is 13 amino acids. The V gene lost 8 bases and the J gene lost 6 bases, with 18 bases spanning the gap.